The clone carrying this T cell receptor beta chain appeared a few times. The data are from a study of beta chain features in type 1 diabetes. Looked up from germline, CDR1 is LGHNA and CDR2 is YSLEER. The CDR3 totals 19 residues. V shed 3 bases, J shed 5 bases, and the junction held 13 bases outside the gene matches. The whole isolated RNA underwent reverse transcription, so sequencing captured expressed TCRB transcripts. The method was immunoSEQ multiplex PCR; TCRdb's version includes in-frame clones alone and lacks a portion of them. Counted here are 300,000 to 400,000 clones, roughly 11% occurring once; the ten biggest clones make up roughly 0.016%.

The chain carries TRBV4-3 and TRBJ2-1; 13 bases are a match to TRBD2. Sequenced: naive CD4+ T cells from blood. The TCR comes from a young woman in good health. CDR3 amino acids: CASSHSPPTSGRKNNEQFF. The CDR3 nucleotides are TGCGCCAGCAGCCATAGCCCCCCGACTAGCGGGAGGAAAAACAATGAGCAGTTCTTC.